The clone carrying this TCR beta chain was counted between two and nine times. Its target is unknown. The data originate from a study of T cells after yellow fever vaccination. On the study more broadly: Preparation of the low-cell-number fractions used SMART-Seq v4 Ultra Low Input. The study, taken as a whole, reports: Post-booster reappearance was seen for most primary-vaccination clones (just under 97% CD4, around 89% CD8). Of the clonotypes, a small share occurred in both CD4 and CD8 compartments.

Germline V gene data show CDR1 as DFQATT and CDR2 as SNEGSKA (reference sequence). This CDR3 contains 14 residues. V lost 6 bases, J lost 4 bases, and 19 bases lay in between. From the 5' RACE reads, TCRdb called clonotypes with MiXCR, one entry per CDR3 protein. This repertoire shows about 340,000 distinct CDR3 sequences, 8% to 10% found once; its top ten account for about a sixth. The TCR sequence derives from a man younger than 35 who received the YFV17D yellow fever vaccine. The chain links TRBV20-1 to TRBJ2-7, with a weak D call TRBD2 (6 bases). Sequenced material: PBMCs, taken on the day of the first yellow fever vaccination. Here the CDR3 DNA reads TGCAGTGCGACTAGGACCGACCACCGATACGAGCAGTACGTC. Residues: CSATRTDHRYEQYV.